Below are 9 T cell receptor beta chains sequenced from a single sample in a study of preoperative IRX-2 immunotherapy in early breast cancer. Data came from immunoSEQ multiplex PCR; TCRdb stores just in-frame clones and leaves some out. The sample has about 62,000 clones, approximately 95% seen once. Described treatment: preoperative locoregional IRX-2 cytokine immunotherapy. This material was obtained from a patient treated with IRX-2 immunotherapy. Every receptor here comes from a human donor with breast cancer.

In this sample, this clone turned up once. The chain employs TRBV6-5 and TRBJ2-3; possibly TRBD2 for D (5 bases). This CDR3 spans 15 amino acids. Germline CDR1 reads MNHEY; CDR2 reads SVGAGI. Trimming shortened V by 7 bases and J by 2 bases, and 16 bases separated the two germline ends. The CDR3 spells CASTGRGAPTDTQYF. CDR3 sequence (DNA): TGTGCCAGCACAGGTCGGGGTGCCCCCACAGATACGCAGTATTTT.

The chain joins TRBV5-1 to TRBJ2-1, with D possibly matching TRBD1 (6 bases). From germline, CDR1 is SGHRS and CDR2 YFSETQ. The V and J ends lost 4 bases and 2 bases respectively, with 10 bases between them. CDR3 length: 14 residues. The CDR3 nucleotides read TGCGCCAGCAGCGGGACATCCACCTACAATGAGCAGTTCTTC. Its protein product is CASSGTSTYNEQFF.

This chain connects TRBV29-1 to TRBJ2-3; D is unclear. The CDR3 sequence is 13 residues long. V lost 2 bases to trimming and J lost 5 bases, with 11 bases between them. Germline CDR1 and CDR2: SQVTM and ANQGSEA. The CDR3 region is CSVEYISGDTQYF. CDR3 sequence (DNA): TGCAGCGTTGAATACATCTCTGGAGATACGCAGTATTTT.

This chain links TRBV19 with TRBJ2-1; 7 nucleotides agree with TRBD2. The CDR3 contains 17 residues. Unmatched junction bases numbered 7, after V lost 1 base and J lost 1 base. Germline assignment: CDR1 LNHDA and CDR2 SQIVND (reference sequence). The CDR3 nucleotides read TGTGCCAGTAGTATAGGACTAGCTCTAACATCCTACAATGAGCAGTTCTTC. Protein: CASSIGLALTSYNEQFF. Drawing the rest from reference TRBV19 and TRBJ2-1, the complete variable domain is DGGITQSPKYLFRKEGQNVTLSCEQNLNHDAMYWYRQDPGQGLRLIYYSQIVNDFQKGDIAEGYSVSREKKESFPLTVTSAQKNPTAFYLCASSIGLALTSYNEQFFGPGTRLTVL.

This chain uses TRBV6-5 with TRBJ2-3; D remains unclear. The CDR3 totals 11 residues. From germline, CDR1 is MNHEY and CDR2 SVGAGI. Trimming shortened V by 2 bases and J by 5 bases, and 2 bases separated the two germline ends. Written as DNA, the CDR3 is TGTGCCAGCAGTTACGTAGATACGCAGTATTTT. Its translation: CASSYVDTQYF.

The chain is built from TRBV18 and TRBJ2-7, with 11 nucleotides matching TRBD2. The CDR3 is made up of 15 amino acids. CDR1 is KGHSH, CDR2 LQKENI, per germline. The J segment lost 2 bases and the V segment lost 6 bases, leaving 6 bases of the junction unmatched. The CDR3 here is CASSGGLAGPYEQYF. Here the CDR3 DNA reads TGTGCCAGCTCGGGAGGACTAGCGGGTCCCTACGAGCAGTACTTC.

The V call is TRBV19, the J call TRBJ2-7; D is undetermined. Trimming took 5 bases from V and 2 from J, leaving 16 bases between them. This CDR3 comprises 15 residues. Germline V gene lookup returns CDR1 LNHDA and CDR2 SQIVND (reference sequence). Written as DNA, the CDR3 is TGTGCCAGTAGTTTATTTTTTGGACCAGCCTACGAGCAGTACTTC. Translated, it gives CASSLFFGPAYEQYF. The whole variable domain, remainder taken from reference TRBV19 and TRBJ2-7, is DGGITQSPKYLFRKEGQNVTLSCEQNLNHDAMYWYRQDPGQGLRLIYYSQIVNDFQKGDIAEGYSVSREKKESFPLTVTSAQKNPTAFYLCASSLFFGPAYEQYFGPGTRLTVT.

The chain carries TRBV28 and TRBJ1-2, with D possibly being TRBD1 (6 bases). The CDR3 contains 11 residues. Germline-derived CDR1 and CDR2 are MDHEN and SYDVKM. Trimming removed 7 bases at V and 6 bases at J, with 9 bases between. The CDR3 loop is CASTGGNGYTF. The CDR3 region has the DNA TGTGCCAGCACCGGGGGCAATGGCTACACCTTC.

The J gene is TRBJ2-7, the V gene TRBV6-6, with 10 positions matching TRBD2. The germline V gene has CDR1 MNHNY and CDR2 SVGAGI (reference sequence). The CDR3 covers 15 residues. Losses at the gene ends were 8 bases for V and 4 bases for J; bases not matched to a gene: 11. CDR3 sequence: CASVTASGSAYEQYF. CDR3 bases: TGTGCCAGCGTAACAGCTAGCGGGAGCGCATACGAGCAGTACTTC.